Following are 29 T cell receptor beta chains from one sample sequenced in a study of T cells in localized non-small cell lung cancer. Generated by immunoSEQ multiplex PCR, the TCRdb table keeps only in-frame clones and is missing some. This sample has 2,800 or so clones, with around 30% found just once. The sample in question was lung tumor tissue, obtained before any cancer treatment. All receptors derive from a male donor at least 60 years old with stage II squamous cell lung carcinoma.

The CDR3 DNA is TGTGCCAGTAGTATCGTGACATCTGGAAACACCATATATTTT. Its protein product is CASSIVTSGNTIYF. The chain uses TRBV19 and TRBJ1-3, with D hard to call. The CDR3 length is 14 residues. V was trimmed by 3 bases and J by 1 base, leaving 7 bases between them. Germline CDR1 is LNHDA and CDR2 is SQIVND (reference sequence).

This chain links TRBV19 with TRBJ2-3; D is perhaps TRBD1 or TRBD2 (6 bases each). The V gene's germline CDR1 is LNHDA and CDR2 SQIVND (reference sequence). The ends were cut back, 5 bases at V and 2 bases at J, with 14 bases in the middle. CDR3 length equals 15 residues. The CDR3, as DNA: TGTGCCAGTAGTCTTCAGGGGCGGGACACAGATACGCAGTATTTT. This sequence encodes CASSLQGRDTDTQYF.

The chain recombines TRBV11-3 with TRBJ2-1, with D unresolved. The CDR3 is 15 residues long. From germline, CDR1 is SGHNT and CDR2 YENEEA. With 0 bases removed from V and 0 bases from J, the gap between germline ends came to 6 bases. The CDR3 reads CASSLDSSSYNEQFF. In DNA, the CDR3 is TGTGCCAGCAGCTTAGACTCGAGCTCCTACAATGAGCAGTTCTTC.

The V and J genes are TRBV10-2 and TRBJ2-7; D is unclear. V was pared by 3 bases and J by 4 bases, with 16 bases between. Germline lookup yields CDR1 WSHSY and CDR2 SAAADI. This CDR3 comprises 15 residues. CDR3 DNA: TGCGCCAGCAGTGAATATCCCCTCCTAGTATACGAGCAGTACTTC. It encodes CASSEYPLLVYEQYF.

The rearrangement joins TRBV6-8 to TRBJ2-1; weak D call: TRBD1 (6 bases). Germline V gene data show CDR1 as MNHGY and CDR2 as SAAAGT. V lost 5 bases to trimming and J lost 9 bases, with 17 bases between them. The CDR3 loop spans 14 amino acids. In nucleotides, the CDR3 is TGTGCCAGCAGTCTTCAAACCTCACAGGGTGAGCAGTTCTTC. The encoded protein is CASSLQTSQGEQFF.

This clone rates as medium-sized (0.01 to 0.1%). This sequence joins TRBV18 and TRBJ2-3; 11 bases line up with TRBD1. Germline assignment: CDR1 KGHSH and CDR2 LQKENI. The CDR3 runs 14 residues. The junction had 6 bases not matched to a gene; V was cut back by 4 bases and J by 9 bases. The CDR3 coding sequence is TGTGCCAGCTCACTCGGGGACAGGGGGGCCACGCAGTATTTT. Translation gives CASSLGDRGATQYF.

J is TRBJ2-1 and V is TRBV28, with unresolved D. The germline V gene encodes CDR1 MDHEN and CDR2 SYDVKM. CDR3 length equals 13 residues. The ends were cut back, 5 bases at V and 6 bases at J, with 11 bases in the middle. The CDR3 DNA follows: TGTGCCAGCAGTCAACGGGTGGTCAATGAGCAGTTCTTC. Amino acids: CASSQRVVNEQFF.

This clone was recorded a few times. The chain combines TRBV6-8 with TRBJ2-2, with D perhaps TRBD2 (6 bases). Germline-derived CDR1 and CDR2 are MNHGY and SAAAGT. This CDR3 comprises 20 residues. Trimming took off 1 base at V and 0 bases at J, with 21 bases between the two ends. For the CDR3, the DNA is TGTGCCAGCAGTTACTACCCGTTAGGGCTGCGCGGGACGAACACCGGGGAGCTGTTTTTT. This encodes CASSYYPLGLRGTNTGELFF.

The CDR3 DNA sequence: TGTGCCAGCAGCCGGACTAGCGGTGCCTACAATGAGCAGTTCTTC. Translation gives CASSRTSGAYNEQFF. The chain is built from TRBV9 and TRBJ2-1, with 10 bases that match TRBD2. Germline assignment: CDR1 SGDLS and CDR2 YYNGEE. Losses at the gene ends were 4 bases for V and 2 bases for J; bases not matched to a gene: 3. CDR3 size: 15 residues. The variable domain in full, completed from reference TRBV9 and TRBJ2-1, reads DSGVTQTPKHLITATGQRVTLRCSPRSGDLSVYWYQQSLDQGLQFLIQYYNGEERAKGNILERFSAQQFPDLHSELNLSSLELGDSALYFCASSRTSGAYNEQFFGPGTRLTVL.

The chain recombines TRBV11-3 with TRBJ1-4; 9 nucleotides agree with TRBD1. V lost 4 bases, J lost 8 bases, and 5 bases stayed unmatched. This CDR3 contains 14 residues. Germline CDR1 is SGHNT and CDR2 is YENEEA. This chain's CDR3 is CASSSTGGREKLFF. CDR3 in DNA: TGTGCCAGCAGCTCGACAGGGGGGCGCGAAAAACTGTTTTTT.

The chain carries TRBV28 and TRBJ2-2; 10 positions agree with TRBD1. Per germline, CDR1 MDHEN and CDR2 SYDVKM. Trimming at V came to 4 bases and at J to 3 bases, leaving 2 bases not matched to a gene. CDR3 size: 15 residues. The CDR3 reads CASSSGQGDTGELFF. The CDR3 coding sequence is TGTGCCAGCAGTTCCGGACAGGGGGACACCGGGGAGCTGTTTTTT. The variable domain in full, completed from reference TRBV28 and TRBJ2-2, reads DVKVTQSSRYLVKRTGEKVFLECVQDMDHENMFWYRQDPGLGLRLIYFSYDVKMKEKGDIPEGYSVSREKKERFSLILESASTNQTSMYLCASSSGQGDTGELFFGEGSRLTVL.

This chain joins TRBV18 and TRBJ1-4; D remains ambiguous. The length of the CDR3 is 15 residues. V was shortened by 5 bases and J by 0 bases, with 10 bases between the two germline ends. Germline values: CDR1 KGHSH, CDR2 LQKENI. The CDR3: CASSYQSTTNEKLFF. The DNA of the CDR3 is TGTGCCAGCTCATACCAGAGTACAACTAATGAAAAACTGTTTTTT.

Here the CDR3 reads CASSGDTYNSPLHF. The CDR3 DNA reads as TGTGCCAGCAGTGGGGACACTTATAATTCACCCCTCCACTTT. This chain uses TRBV25-1 with TRBJ1-6; possible D gene TRBD1, 6 bases. CDR3 size: 14 residues. The germline V gene has CDR1 MGHDK and CDR2 SYGVNS. Trimming took off 4 bases at V and 4 bases at J, with 8 bases between the two ends.

Relative to its sample, this clone is medium-sized. The rearrangement joins TRBV6-8 to TRBJ1-1; D perhaps matches TRBD1 (5 bases). This CDR3 comprises 18 residues. With 7 bases removed from V and 6 bases from J, the gap between germline ends came to 30 bases. The germline CDR1 and CDR2 sequences are MNHGY and SAAAGT. CDR3 DNA sequence: TGTGCCAGCATCGCAGTTGGTAAGGGCCTTACAGGAGCGGCTGAAGCTTTCTTT. Its protein product is CASIAVGKGLTGAAEAFF.

The chain links TRBV11-3 to TRBJ1-1, with 7 bases fitting TRBD1. This CDR3 spans 14 amino acids. V was clipped by 6 bases and J by 1 base; unmatched bases: 5. Germline CDR1 reads SGHNT; CDR2 reads YENEEA. Here the CDR3 reads CASSRTGQNTEAFF. The CDR3 region has the DNA TGTGCCAGCAGTCGGACAGGACAGAACACTGAAGCTTTCTTT.

This clone was counted a single time. V usage is TRBV5-1 and J usage is TRBJ2-7; 13 bases map to TRBD2. With 5 bases clipped from V and 0 bases from J, the junction kept 2 bases outside the gene matches. CDR1 and CDR2 (germline): SGHRS, YFSETQ. This CDR3 has 15 amino acids. CDR3 protein: CASSRTSGSSYEQYF. CDR3 DNA: TGCGCCAGCAGTAGGACTAGCGGGAGCTCCTACGAGCAGTACTTC.

Concerning this clone: An end of the junction differs from the germline gene, which may be a read error. The chain joins TRBV12-5 to TRBJ2-5; 8 bases are a match to TRBD1. Germline V gives CDR1 LGHNT, CDR2 FRNRAP. This CDR3 is 13 amino acids long. The CDR3 nucleotides are TGTGCTAGTGGTTTGGGTACAGACAGGGGCTCGCACTTC. It translates to CASGLGTDRGSHF.

This chain joins TRBV29-1 and TRBJ2-1, with TRBD2 identical over 16 bases. Germline CDR1 is SQVTM and CDR2 is ANQGSEA. V lost 5 bases and J lost 0; bases outside the gene matches: 10. This CDR3 contains 19 residues. The CDR3 DNA follows: TGCAGCGTTCTTACTTGGGGACTAGCGGGGGGGAGCTCCTACAATGAGCAGTTCTTC. Encoded protein: CSVLTWGLAGGSSYNEQFF.

The V gene is TRBV5-1, the J gene TRBJ2-1; 10 bases agree with TRBD2. The CDR3 consists of 15 residues. Trimming cost V 4 bases and J 3 bases; bases outside gene matches: 4. Per the germline V gene, CDR1 is SGHRS and CDR2 is YFSETQ. The CDR3 nucleotides are TGCGCCAGCAGCATCGGGACTAGCGTCTACAATGAGCAGTTCTTC. Translated, it gives CASSIGTSVYNEQFF.

The chain employs TRBV4-1 and TRBJ1-3; D is possibly TRBD1 (6 bases). The V and J ends lost 3 bases and 2 bases respectively, with 14 bases between them. From germline, CDR1 is MGHRA and CDR2 YSYEKL. This CDR3 region has 16 residues. The CDR3 spells CASSHNEGVAGNTIYF. CDR3 DNA: TGCGCCAGCAGCCACAATGAGGGGGTAGCTGGAAACACCATATATTTT.

This clone has only a few counts. This chain uses TRBV9 with TRBJ1-3; D is uncertain. The CDR3 has 14 amino acids. V lost 5 bases and J lost 3, with 12 bases in between. The germline gives CDR1 SGDLS, CDR2 YYNGEE. The chain's CDR3 is CASSGPAFGNTIYF. The CDR3 DNA reads as TGTGCCAGCAGTGGGCCGGCTTTTGGAAACACCATATATTTT.

This clone came up a few times. V and J are TRBV9 and TRBJ2-1; D unclear. Germline-derived CDR1 and CDR2 are SGDLS and YYNGEE. The CDR3 consists of 12 residues. V was pared by 4 bases and J by 4 bases, with 6 bases between. CDR3 protein: CASSLPYNEQFF. In DNA form, the CDR3 reads TGTGCCAGCAGCTTACCTTACAATGAGCAGTTCTTC.

This clone was detected many times. The chain joins TRBV9 to TRBJ2-3; TRBD2 matches at 8 bases. With V trimmed by 4 bases and J by 0 bases, 13 bases remained unmatched. The V gene's germline CDR1 is SGDLS and CDR2 YYNGEE. The CDR3 totals 18 residues. This chain's CDR3 is CASSHTSYSGASTDTQYF. The CDR3 bases are TGTGCCAGCAGCCACACCTCCTATAGCGGGGCTAGCACAGATACGCAGTATTTT.

This rearrangement joins TRBV19 to TRBJ2-7; 8 nucleotides line up with TRBD1. Trimming cost V 3 bases and J 6 bases; bases outside gene matches: 10. This CDR3 comprises 15 residues. Germline-derived CDR1 and CDR2 are LNHDA and SQIVND (reference sequence). This CDR3 reads CASSIPGQGQGEQYF. DNA of the CDR3: TGTGCCAGTAGTATTCCCGGACAGGGTCAAGGCGAGCAGTACTTC.

This clone is classed as medium-sized. The rearrangement uses TRBV11-3 and TRBJ1-1, with 7 nucleotides matching TRBD1. The CDR3 extends over 14 amino acids. J lost 1 base, V lost 3 bases, and 2 bases had no gene match. Per the germline V gene, CDR1 is SGHNT and CDR2 is YENEEA. The CDR3 coding sequence is TGTGCCAGCAGCTTGCACAGGGGGAACACTGAAGCTTTCTTT. Translated: CASSLHRGNTEAFF.

By share, this clone counts as medium-sized. The chain combines TRBV15 with TRBJ1-5; no clear D gene. Germline V gene sequence: CDR1 LNHNV, CDR2 YYDKDF (reference sequence). The CDR3 contains 14 residues. The V end was cut by 1 base, the J end by 7 bases, with 11 bases between. The CDR3 bases are TGTGCCACCAGCAGAGGGGGATCGGGGCAGCCCCAGCATTTT. Its translation: CATSRGGSGQPQHF.

This clone was counted between two and nine times. CDR3 in DNA: TGTGCCAGTAGTGCATACTTAGCGGGTCGGAATGAGCAGTTCTTC. This sequence encodes CASSAYLAGRNEQFF. The gene calls are TRBV19 and TRBJ2-1, with 7 bases fitting TRBD2. The J segment lost 7 bases and the V segment lost 5 bases, leaving 11 bases of the junction unmatched. This CDR3 comprises 15 residues. In germline, CDR1 is LNHDA, CDR2 SQIVND (reference sequence).

The V call is TRBV19, the J call TRBJ1-6; TRBD1 matches 7 bases. Germline CDR1 is LNHDA and CDR2 is SQIVND (reference sequence). This CDR3 region has 17 residues. Trimming removed 3 bases from V and 0 bases from J; junction bases left unmatched: 5. For the CDR3, the DNA is TGTGCCAGTAGTATTGAGGGGGCGAGCTCCTATAATTCACCCCTCCACTTT. Protein: CASSIEGASSYNSPLHF.

This clone is classed as medium-sized. The chain uses TRBV28 and TRBJ1-1; no clear D gene. V gave up 6 bases and J gave up 0 bases, with 8 bases separating them. Germline-derived CDR1 and CDR2 are MDHEN and SYDVKM. The CDR3 loop spans 13 amino acids. The CDR3 region has the DNA TGTGCCAGCAGCAGGACGGTGAACACTGAAGCTTTCTTT. Translated: CASSRTVNTEAFF.